The clone carrying this T cell receptor beta chain has ten or more counts. Its matching antigen is unknown. The CDR3 runs to 14 residues. Between the trimmed V and J ends, which lost 2 bases and 8 bases, there was a span of 13 bases. Individual cDNA molecules each received unique molecular identifiers attached to them. TCRdb analysed the 5' RACE reads with MiXCR anew, one entry per CDR3 protein. Of under 85,000 distinct CDR3 sequences listed, around 10% were seen once; the top ten hold under 3%. These data are taken from a study of early T cells in non-severe SARS-CoV-2 infection. Study as a whole: Alpha and beta chains were unpaired, from unsorted whole-blood bulk RNA.

Overall study findings and caveats: CD4 and private specificities were missed by VDJdb matching, which favored anti-spike CD8 responses.

The sample taken for sequencing was whole blood. V usage is TRBV12-3 or TRBV12-4 and J usage is TRBJ1-5; weak D call: TRBD1 (5 bases). The source is an adult who was a healthcare worker with PCR-confirmed SARS-CoV-2 infection or an uninfected control (not recorded which). CDR3 nucleotides: TGTGCCAGCAGTTTAAGAGGGGCCGAGGAGCCCCAGCATTTT. Translating it yields CASSLRGAEEPQHF.